This T cell receptor (beta chain) is from a study of beta chain features in type 1 diabetes. Broader study findings: Whether TCRB rearrangement is influenced by HLA type went unresolved here. A closer apparent resemblance between naive, central memory and Treg TCRB repertoires was seen in patients than in healthy donors. Among all four CD4+ subsets, Type 1 diabetes patients had TCRB CDR3s that were moderately but significantly shorter.

About this clone: Its antigen is as yet unknown.

Every bit of the isolated RNA underwent reverse transcription, so sequencing read expressed TCRB transcripts. Some clones are missing from TCRdb's copy, which holds only in-frame ones; the method was immunoSEQ multiplex PCR. The sample includes 150,000 or so clones, roughly 60% of them seen just once. The junction had 10 bases not matched to a gene; V was cut back by 6 bases and J by 7 bases. This CDR3 is 14 amino acids long. The V gene's germline CDR1 is SEHNR and CDR2 FQNEAQ (reference sequence). Each of the CD4+ naive, central memory, regulatory and stem cell-like memory populations was sorted via CD45RO/CCR7/CD25/CD127/CD95/CD27.

The receptor was isolated from a man in his thirties or forties with type 1 diabetes. What was sequenced was naive CD4+ T cells from blood. This chain links TRBV7-9 with TRBJ1-1; TRBD1 aligns across 8 bases. The CDR3 DNA follows: TGTGCCAGCAGTAAAGCGGACAGGGTGAGTGAAGCTTTCTTT. This codes for CASSKADRVSEAFF.